This TCR beta chain was sequenced for a study of cytomegalovirus exposure and HLA in healthy donors. Primers included in the PCR were 60 Vbeta and 13 Jbeta primers. In the source study's methods: Counted up in a later analysis, unique TCR beta chains came to some 80 million, with around 12 million shared. Generated by immunoSEQ multiplex PCR, the TCRdb table keeps only in-frame clones and is missing some. The V and J calls and clone size come from that table; D and trimming were worked out from the DNA. The table lists 180,000 or so clones, 65% to 85% of them singletons. The CDR3 consists of 13 residues. CDR1 is MNHEY, CDR2 SMNVEV, per germline (reference sequence). V shed 0 bases and J shed 6 bases, with 6 bases lying between them.

The sample taken for sequencing was PBMCs. The TCR comes from a female donor in good health and CMV-seronegative. This rearrangement joins TRBV27 to TRBJ1-5; D gene unclear. CDR3 protein: CASSLSYSQPQHF. The CDR3 DNA reads as TGTGCCAGCAGTTTATCGTACAGTCAGCCCCAGCATTTT.